This TCR beta chain emerged from a study of healthy donors' naive CD4 and CD8 T cells. Study results and limitations: Negatively charged CDR3s marked CD8+ lineage; positively charged CDR3s marked CD4+ lineage. Bias from naive T cell homeostatic proliferation was not addressed.

Trimming left V 1 base short and J 0 bases short, with 15 bases between. CDR1 is GTSNPN, CDR2 SVGIG, per germline (reference sequence). The CDR3 is 16 amino acids. To note about this clonotype: Antigen: not known.

A linear amplification protocol produced the TCR libraries from roughly 480 ng of total RNA. Using its own MiXCR run on the reads, TCRdb lists one record per CDR3 protein. The sample holds around 180,000 distinct CDR3 sequences, about 70% seen once. The sample was naive CD4+ and CD8+ T cells sorted from blood, pooled from several donors. J is TRBJ1-1 and V is TRBV30; a weak D match, TRBD1 (6 bases). The TCR sequence derives from a pool of human donors in good health; the sample pools cells from several healthy donors. In nucleotides, the CDR3 is TGTGCCTGGAGTGAAGGGGGGAACGGACTGAACACTGAAGCTTTCTTT. Protein sequence: CAWSEGGNGLNTEAFF.